This TCR beta chain was retrieved from a study of cytomegalovirus exposure and HLA in healthy donors. General observations from the study: The authors later found HLA-associated TCR beta chains more clonally expanded than equally common others.

Germline V lookup: CDR1 MDHEN, CDR2 SYDVKM. V lost 5 bases to trimming and J lost 8 bases, with 15 bases between them. CDR3 length: 13 residues. Primers included in the PCR were 60 Vbeta and 13 Jbeta primers. Repertoires were generated with immunoSEQ multiplex PCR, while TCRdb's copy carries only in-frame clones and drops some. The sample shows approximately 120,000 clones, 17% of them seen only once. This clone turned up a few times. Its antigen is undetermined. Sequenced input: PBMCs. The clonotype was recovered from a female donor in good health and CMV-seropositive. The V call is TRBV28, the J call TRBJ1-1, with unresolved D. As DNA, the CDR3 is TGTGCCAGCAGTCTAAATCTTCAACGGGAAGCTTTCTTT. Translation gives CASSLNLQREAFF. The full variable domain, with the rest looked up from reference TRBV28 and TRBJ1-1, is DVKVTQSSRYLVKRTGEKVFLECVQDMDHENMFWYRQDPGLGLRLIYFSYDVKMKEKGDIPEGYSVSREKKERFSLILESASTNQTSMYLCASSLNLQREAFFGQGTRLTVV.